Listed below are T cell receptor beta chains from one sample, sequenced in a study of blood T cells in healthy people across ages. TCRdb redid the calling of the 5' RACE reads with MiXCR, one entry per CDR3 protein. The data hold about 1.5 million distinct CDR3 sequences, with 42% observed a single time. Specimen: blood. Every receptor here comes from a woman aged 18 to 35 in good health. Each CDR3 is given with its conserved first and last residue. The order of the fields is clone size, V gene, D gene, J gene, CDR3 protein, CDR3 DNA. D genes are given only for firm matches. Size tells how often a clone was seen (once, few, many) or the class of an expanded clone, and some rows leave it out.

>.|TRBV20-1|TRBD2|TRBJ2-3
CSAPPTSGELTDTQYF
TGCAGTGCTCCCCCTACTAGCGGGGAACTCACAGATACGCAGTATTTT
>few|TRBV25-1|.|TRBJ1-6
CASSFPLGGSPLHF
TGTGCCAGCAGTTTTCCCCTTGGGGGTTCACCCCTCCACTTT
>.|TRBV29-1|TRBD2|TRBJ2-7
CAVASGGNFLTYEQYF
TGCGCCGTAGCCAGCGGGGGAAATTTCCTCACCTACGAGCAGTACTTC
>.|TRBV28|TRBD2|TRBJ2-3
CASSILAGGSDTQYF
TGTGCCAGCAGTATCCTCGCGGGGGGGTCAGATACGCAGTATTTT
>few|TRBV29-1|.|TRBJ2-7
CSVEDPGRGSYEQYF
TGCAGCGTTGAAGATCCCGGCAGGGGCTCCTACGAGCAGTACTTC
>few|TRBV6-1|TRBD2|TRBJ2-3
CASSEVASGGSDTQYF
TGTGCCAGCAGTGAAGTTGCTAGCGGGGGGTCAGATACGCAGTATTTT
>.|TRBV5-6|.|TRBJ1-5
CASSQQGEQPQHF
TGTGCCAGCAGTCAACAGGGCGAGCAGCCCCAGCATTTT
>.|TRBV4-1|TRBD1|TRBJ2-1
CASSQDRGQGAFNEQFF
TGCGCCAGCAGCCAAGACAGGGGACAGGGGGCCTTCAACGAGCAGTTCTTC
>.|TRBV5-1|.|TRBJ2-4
CASSLAAGEAKNIQYF
TGCGCCAGCAGCTTGGCGGCAGGGGAGGCCAAAAACATTCAGTACTTC
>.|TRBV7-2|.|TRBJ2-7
CASSPKKTGPLSYEQYF
TGTGCCAGCAGCCCTAAAAAGACAGGTCCCCTATCTTACGAGCAGTACTTC
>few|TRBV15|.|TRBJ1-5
CATSRQGRDNQPQHF
TGTGCCACCAGCAGACAGGGTCGAGACAATCAGCCCCAGCATTTT
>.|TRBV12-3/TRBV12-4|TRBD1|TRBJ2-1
CASGWGQGPYNEQFF
TGTGCCAGCGGTTGGGGACAGGGGCCCTACAATGAGCAGTTCTTC
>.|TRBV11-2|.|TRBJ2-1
CASSLDLGTANEQFF
TGTGCCAGCAGCTTAGATCTGGGTACGGCAAATGAGCAGTTCTTC
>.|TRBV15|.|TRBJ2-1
CATSSRNLRTGHYEQFF
TGTGCCACCAGCAGCCGAAATCTTAGGACTGGTCATTATGAGCAGTTCTTC
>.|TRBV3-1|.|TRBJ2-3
CASSQGRGPVTQYF
TGTGCCAGCAGCCAAGGTCGAGGGCCGGTTACGCAGTATTTT
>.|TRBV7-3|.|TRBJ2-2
CASTLFAGTGELFF
TGTGCCAGCACCCTTTTTGCAGGGACCGGGGAGCTGTTTTTT
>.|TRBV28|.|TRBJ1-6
CASSLPGSFLNSPLHF
TGTGCCAGCAGCCTCCCGGGATCTTTCCTGAATTCACCCCTCCACTTT
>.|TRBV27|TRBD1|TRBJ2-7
CASSFGQGSSYEQYF
TGCGCCAGCAGCTTCGGACAGGGGAGCTCCTACGAGCAGTACTTC
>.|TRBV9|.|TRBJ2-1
CASSVEGSGYNEQFF
TGTGCCAGCAGCGTAGAGGGTAGTGGATACAATGAGCAGTTCTTC
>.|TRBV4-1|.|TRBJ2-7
CASSAGDEQYF
TGCGCCAGCAGCGCGGGTGACGAGCAGTACTTC
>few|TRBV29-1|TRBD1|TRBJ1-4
CSAGDRANEKLFF
TGCAGCGCTGGCGACAGGGCGAATGAAAAACTGTTTTTT
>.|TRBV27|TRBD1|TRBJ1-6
CASSLRTIQGTPLSSYNSPLHF
TGTGCCAGCAGTTTACGGACTATACAGGGGACCCCTTTGAGCTCCTATAATTCACCCCTCCACTTT